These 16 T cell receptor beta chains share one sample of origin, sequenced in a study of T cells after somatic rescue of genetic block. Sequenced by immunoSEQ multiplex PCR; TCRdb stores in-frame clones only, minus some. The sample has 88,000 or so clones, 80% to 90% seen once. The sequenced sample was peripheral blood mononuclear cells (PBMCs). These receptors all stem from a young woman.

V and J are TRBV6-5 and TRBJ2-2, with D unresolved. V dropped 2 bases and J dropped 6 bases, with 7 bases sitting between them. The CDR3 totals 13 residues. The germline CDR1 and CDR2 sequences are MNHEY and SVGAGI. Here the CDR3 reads CASSYRGAGELFF. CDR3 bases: TGTGCCAGCAGTTACCGAGGTGCCGGGGAGCTGTTTTTT.

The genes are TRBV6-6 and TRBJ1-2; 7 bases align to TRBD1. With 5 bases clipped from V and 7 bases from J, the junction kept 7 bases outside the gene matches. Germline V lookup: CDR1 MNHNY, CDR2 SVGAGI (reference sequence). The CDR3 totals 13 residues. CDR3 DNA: TGTGCCAGCAGTCAATCGACAGGGAGTGGCTACACCTTC. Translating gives CASSQSTGSGYTF.

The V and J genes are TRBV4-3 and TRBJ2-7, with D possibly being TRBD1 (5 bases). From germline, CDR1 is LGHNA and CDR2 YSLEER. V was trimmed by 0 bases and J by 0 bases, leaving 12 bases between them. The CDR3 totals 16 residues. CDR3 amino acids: CASSQDPAGHSYEQYF. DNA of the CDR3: TGCGCCAGCAGCCAAGATCCGGCAGGGCACTCCTACGAGCAGTACTTC.

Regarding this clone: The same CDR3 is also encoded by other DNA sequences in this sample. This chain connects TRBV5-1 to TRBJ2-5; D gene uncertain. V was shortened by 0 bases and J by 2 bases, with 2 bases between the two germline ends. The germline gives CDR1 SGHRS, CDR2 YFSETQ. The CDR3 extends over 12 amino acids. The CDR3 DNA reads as TGCGCCAGCAGCTTGGCTCAAGAGACCCAGTACTTC. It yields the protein CASSLAQETQYF.

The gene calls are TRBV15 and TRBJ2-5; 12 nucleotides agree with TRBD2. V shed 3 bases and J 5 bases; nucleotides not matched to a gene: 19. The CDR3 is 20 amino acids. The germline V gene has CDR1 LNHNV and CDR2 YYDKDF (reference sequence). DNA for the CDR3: TGTGCCACCAGCAGCCGAGGGCGTCTAGCGGGAGGGCCGGGTAGGGAGACCCAGTACTTC. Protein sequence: CATSSRGRLAGGPGRETQYF.

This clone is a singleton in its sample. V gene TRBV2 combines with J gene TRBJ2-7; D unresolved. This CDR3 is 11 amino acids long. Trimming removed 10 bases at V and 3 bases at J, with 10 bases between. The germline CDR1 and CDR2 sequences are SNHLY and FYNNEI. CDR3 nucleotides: TGTGCCACCCTAAGCTTCTACGAGCAGTACTTC. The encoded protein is CATLSFYEQYF.

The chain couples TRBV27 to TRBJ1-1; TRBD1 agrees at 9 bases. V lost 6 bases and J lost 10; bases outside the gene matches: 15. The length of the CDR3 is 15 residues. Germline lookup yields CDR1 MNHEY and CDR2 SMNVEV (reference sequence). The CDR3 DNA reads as TGTGCCAGCAGACCTCCACCGGGACAGGGCTCCGGAGCTTTCTTT. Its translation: CASRPPPGQGSGAFF.

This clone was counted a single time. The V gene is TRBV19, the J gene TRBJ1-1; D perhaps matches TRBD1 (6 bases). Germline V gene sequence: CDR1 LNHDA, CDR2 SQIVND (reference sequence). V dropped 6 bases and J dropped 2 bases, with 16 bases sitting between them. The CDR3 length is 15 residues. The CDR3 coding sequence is TGTGCCAGTAGCTTAATACAGGGAACAAACACTGAAGCTTTCTTT. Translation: CASSLIQGTNTEAFF.

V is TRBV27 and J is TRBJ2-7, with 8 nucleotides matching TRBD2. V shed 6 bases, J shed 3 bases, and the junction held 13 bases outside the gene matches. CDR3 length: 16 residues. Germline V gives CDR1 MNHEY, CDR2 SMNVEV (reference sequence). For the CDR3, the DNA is TGTGCCAGCAGCCCCTCCTCCGGGACTAGGAACTACGAGCAGTACTTC. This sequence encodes CASSPSSGTRNYEQYF.

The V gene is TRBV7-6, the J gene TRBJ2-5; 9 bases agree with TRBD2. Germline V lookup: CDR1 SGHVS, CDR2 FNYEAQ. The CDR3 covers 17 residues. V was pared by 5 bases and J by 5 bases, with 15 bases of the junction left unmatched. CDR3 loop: CASSLPGLASQGETQYF. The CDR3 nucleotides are TGTGCCAGCAGCCTTCCGGGACTAGCTTCGCAGGGGGAGACCCAGTACTTC.

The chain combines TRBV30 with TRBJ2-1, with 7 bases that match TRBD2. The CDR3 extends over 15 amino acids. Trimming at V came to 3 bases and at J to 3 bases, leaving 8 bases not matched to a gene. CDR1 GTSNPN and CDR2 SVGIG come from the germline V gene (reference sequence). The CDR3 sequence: CAWRVKRGYYNEQFF. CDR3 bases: TGTGCCTGGAGAGTAAAGCGGGGCTACTACAATGAGCAGTTCTTC.

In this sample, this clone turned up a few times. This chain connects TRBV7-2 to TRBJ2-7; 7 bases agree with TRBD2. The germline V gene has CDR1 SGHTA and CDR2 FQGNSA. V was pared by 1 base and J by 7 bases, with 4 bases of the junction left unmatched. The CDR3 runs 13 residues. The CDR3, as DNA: TGTGCCAGCAGCTTAGAGGGGAGGGCAGAGCAGTACTTC. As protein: CASSLEGRAEQYF.

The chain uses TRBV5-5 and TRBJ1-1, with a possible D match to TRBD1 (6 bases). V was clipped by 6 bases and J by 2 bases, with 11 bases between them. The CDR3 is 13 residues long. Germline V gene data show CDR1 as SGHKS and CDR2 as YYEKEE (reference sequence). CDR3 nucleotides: TGTGCCAGCACCTCGGGACAAAACACTGAAGCTTTCTTT. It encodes CASTSGQNTEAFF.

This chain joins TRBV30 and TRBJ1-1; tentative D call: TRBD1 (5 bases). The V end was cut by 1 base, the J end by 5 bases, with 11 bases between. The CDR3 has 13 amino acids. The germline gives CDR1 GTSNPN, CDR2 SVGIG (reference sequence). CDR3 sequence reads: CAWSGQPGTEAFF. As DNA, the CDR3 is TGTGCCTGGAGTGGACAGCCGGGAACTGAAGCTTTCTTT.

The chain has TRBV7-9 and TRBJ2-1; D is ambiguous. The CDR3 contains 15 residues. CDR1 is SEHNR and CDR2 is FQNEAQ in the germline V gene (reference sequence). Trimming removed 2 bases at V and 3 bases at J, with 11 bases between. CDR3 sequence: CASSLIGYDYNEQFF. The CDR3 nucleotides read TGTGCCAGCAGCTTAATCGGTTACGACTACAATGAGCAGTTCTTC.

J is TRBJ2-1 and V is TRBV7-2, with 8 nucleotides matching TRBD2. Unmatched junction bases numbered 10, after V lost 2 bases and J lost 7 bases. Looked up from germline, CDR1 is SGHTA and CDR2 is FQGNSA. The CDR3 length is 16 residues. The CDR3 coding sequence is TGTGCCAGCAGCTTACCTAAAGCGGGAGTGGGAAATGAGCAGTTCTTC. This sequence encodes CASSLPKAGVGNEQFF.